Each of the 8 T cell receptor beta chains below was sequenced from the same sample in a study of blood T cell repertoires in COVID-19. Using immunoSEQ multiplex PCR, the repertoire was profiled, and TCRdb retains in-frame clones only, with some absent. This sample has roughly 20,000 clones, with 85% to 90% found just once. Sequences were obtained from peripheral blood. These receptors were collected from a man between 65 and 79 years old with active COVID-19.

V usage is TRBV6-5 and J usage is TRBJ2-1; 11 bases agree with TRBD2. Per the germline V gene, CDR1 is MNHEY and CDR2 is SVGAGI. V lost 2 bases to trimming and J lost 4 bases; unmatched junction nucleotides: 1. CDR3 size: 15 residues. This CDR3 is CASSYTSGSYNEQFF. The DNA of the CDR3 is TGTGCCAGCAGTTACACTAGCGGGAGTTACAATGAGCAGTTCTTC.

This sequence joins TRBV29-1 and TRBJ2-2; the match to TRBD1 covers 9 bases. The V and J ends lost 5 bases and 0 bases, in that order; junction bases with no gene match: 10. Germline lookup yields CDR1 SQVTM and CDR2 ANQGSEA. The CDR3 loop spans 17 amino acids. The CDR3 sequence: CSVSDRGFGTNTGELFF. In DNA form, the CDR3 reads TGCAGCGTTTCGGACAGGGGTTTCGGTACGAACACCGGGGAGCTGTTTTTT.

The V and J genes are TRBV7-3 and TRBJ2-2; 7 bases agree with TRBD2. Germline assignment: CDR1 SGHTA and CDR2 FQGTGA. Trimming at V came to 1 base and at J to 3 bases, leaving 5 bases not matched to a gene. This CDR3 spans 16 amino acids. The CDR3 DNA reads TGTGCCAGCAGCTTAAGTGGCGGGGGATACACCGGGGAGCTGTTTTTT. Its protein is CASSLSGGGYTGELFF.

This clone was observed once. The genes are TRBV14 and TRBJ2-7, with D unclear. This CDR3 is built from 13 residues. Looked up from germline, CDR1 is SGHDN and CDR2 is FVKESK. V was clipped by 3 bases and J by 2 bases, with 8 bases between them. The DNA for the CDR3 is TGTGCCAGCAGCCAGGGCGTTACCTACGAGCAGTACTTC. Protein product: CASSQGVTYEQYF.

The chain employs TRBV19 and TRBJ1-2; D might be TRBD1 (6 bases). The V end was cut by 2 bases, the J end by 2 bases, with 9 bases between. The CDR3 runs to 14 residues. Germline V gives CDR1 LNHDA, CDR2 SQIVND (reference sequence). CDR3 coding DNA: TGTGCCAGTAGTATACAACAGGGAAACTATGGCTACACCTTC. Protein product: CASSIQQGNYGYTF.

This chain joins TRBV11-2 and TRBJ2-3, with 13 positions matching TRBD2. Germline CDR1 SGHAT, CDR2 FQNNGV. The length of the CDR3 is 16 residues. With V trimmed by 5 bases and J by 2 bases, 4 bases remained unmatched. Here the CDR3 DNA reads TGTGCCAGCAGCAAACTAGCGGGGGGGATCACAGATACGCAGTATTTT. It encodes CASSKLAGGITDTQYF. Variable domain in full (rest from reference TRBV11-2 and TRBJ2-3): EAGVAQSPRYKIIEKRQSVAFWCNPISGHATLYWYQQILGQGPKLLIQFQNNGVVDDSQLPKDRFSAERLKGVDSTLKIQPAKLEDSAVYLCASSKLAGGITDTQYFGPGTRLTVL.

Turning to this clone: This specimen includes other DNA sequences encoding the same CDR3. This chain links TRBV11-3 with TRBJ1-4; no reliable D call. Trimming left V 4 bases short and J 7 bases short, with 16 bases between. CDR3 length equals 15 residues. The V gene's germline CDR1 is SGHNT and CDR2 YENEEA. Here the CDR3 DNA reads TGTGCCAGCAGCTCCGCGGGAGGGCTGGGTGAAAAACTGTTTTTT. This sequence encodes CASSSAGGLGEKLFF.

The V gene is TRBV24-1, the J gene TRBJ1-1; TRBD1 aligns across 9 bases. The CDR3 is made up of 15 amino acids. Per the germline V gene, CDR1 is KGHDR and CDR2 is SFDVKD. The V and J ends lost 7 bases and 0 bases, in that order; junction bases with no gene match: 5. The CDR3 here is CATSGTGRVNTEAFF. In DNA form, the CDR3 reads TGTGCCACCAGCGGGACAGGGCGGGTGAACACTGAAGCTTTCTTT.